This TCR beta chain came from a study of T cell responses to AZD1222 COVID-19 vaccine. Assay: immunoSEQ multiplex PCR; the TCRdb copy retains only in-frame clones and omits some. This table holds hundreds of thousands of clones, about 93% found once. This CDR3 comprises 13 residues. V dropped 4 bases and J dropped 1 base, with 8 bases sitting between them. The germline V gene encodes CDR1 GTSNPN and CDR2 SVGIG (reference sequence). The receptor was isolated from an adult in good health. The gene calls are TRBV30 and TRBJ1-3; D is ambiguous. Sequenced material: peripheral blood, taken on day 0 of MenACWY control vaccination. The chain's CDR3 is CAWKFPSGNTIYF. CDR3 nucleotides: TGTGCCTGGAAGTTCCCTTCTGGAAACACCATATATTTT.